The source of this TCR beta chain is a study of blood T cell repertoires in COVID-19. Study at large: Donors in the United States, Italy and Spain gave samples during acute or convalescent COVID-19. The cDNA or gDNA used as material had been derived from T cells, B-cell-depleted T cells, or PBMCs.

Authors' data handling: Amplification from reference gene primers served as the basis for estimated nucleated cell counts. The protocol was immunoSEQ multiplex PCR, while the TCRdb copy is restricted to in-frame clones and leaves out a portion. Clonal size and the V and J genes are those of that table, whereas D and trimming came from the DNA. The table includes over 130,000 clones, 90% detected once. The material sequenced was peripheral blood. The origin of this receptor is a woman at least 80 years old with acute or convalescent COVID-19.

CDR3 loop: CASKDRGVDEQYF. The CDR3 DNA reads as TGTGCCAGTAAGGACAGGGGCGTGGACGAGCAGTACTTC. The chain is built from TRBV19 and TRBJ2-7; 9 bases fit TRBD1. The germline V gene has CDR1 LNHDA and CDR2 SQIVND (reference sequence). The trim removed 7 bases at V and 5 bases at J, leaving 6 bases unmatched. This CDR3 comprises 13 residues.